These T cell receptor beta chains were read from a single sample in a study of shared clonotypes between healthy human individuals. Only in-frame clones appear in the TCRdb table, and some are missing; sequencing was by immunoSEQ multiplex PCR. Found here are 2.5 million or so clones, 90% to 95% of them singletons; the top ten hold around 0.15%. Sequenced sample: naive CD4+ T cells sorted from blood. These receptors all stem from a man between 18 and 35 years old in good health. Both conserved end residues are part of each CDR3. The D gene is left open where the match is weak. For some rows the clone size is stated as once, few or many, or as a class when expanded; others skip it.

j_call | d_call | clone_size | v_call | cdr3_nt | cdr3_aa
TRBJ2-7 | TRBD2 | - | TRBV6-1 | TGTGCCAGCACTGTCTCTAGCGGGGTCCCCTACGAGCAGTACTTC | CASTVSSGVPYEQYF
TRBJ2-3 | TRBD1 | - | TRBV2 | TGTGCCAGCACGGGACAGGGGGCGCGGACAGATACGCAGTATTTT | CASTGQGARTDTQYF
TRBJ1-6 | - | - | TRBV4-1 | TGCGCCAGCAGCCAGGACCAAAGTGGTTCACCCCTCCACTTT | CASSQDQSGSPLHF
TRBJ2-5 | - | few | TRBV10-1 | TGCGCCAGCAGTCCCGGGACCCAAGAGACCCAGTACTTC | CASSPGTQETQYF
TRBJ2-7 | TRBD2 | - | TRBV5-1 | TGCGCCAGCAGCTTGGGTAGCGGGGCCCCCTACGAGCAGTACTTC | CASSLGSGAPYEQYF
TRBJ2-1 | - | - | TRBV7-9 | TGTGCCAGCAGCCCCTTGGCCGGGCACAATGAGCAGTTCTTC | CASSPLAGHNEQFF
TRBJ1-3 | TRBD1 | - | TRBV28 | TGTGCCAGCATCCCCTCGACAGGGACCTCTGGAAACACCATATATTTT | CASIPSTGTSGNTIYF
TRBJ2-7 | - | - | TRBV27 | TGTGCCAGCAGTTTCTTAGCACAGGCGGGCGAGCAGTACTTC | CASSFLAQAGEQYF
TRBJ1-4 | - | - | TRBV7-2 | TGTGCCAGCAGCGCCGGAAATGGGGTTAATGAAAAACTGTTTTTT | CASSAGNGVNEKLFF
TRBJ2-3 | - | - | TRBV6-5 | TGTGCCAGCAGTTACTCCGTCACGGCCGCAGATACGCAGTATTTT | CASSYSVTAADTQYF
TRBJ2-5 | TRBD2 | once | TRBV10-3 | TGTGCCATCGGAAGAGGTAGCGGGAGGGCTGATAGGGGAGAGACCCAGTACTTC | CAIGRGSGRADRGETQYF
TRBJ2-7 | - | - | TRBV6-5 | TGTGCCAGCAGTCAAGGGGGTGGGCCTTACGAGCAGTACTTC | CASSQGGGPYEQYF
TRBJ2-3 | - | few | TRBV6-1 | TGTGCCAGCAGTGACCTCGGGGTAAGCACAGATACGCAGTATTTT | CASSDLGVSTDTQYF
TRBJ2-1 | - | - | TRBV5-1 | TGCGCCAGCAGCCTCCAGGGACTCGAGCAGTTCTTC | CASSLQGLEQFF
TRBJ1-5 | - | few | TRBV6-1 | TGTGCCAGCAGTGAACAGGTACAGCCCCAGCATTTT | CASSEQVQPQHF
TRBJ2-1 | - | - | TRBV7-9 | TGTGCCAGCAGCCTCACCCCTAGGAACAATGAGCAGTTCTTC | CASSLTPRNNEQFF
TRBJ2-1 | - | - | TRBV28 | TGTGCCAGCAGTCTATTAACAGGGTCAGGGAACAATGAGCAGTTCTTC | CASSLLTGSGNNEQFF
TRBJ2-2 | TRBD1 | few | TRBV10-1 | TGCGCCAGCAGACCCGACAGGGCTAACACCGGGGAGCTGTTTTTT | CASRPDRANTGELFF